This T cell receptor beta chain was identified in a study of blood T cell repertoires in COVID-19. Study context: Acute and convalescent COVID-19 samples came from the United States, Italy and Spain. From T cells, B-cell-depleted T cells, or PBMCs came the material, which was cDNA or gDNA.

The CDR3 spans 11 residues. Per the germline V gene, CDR1 is MNHEY and CDR2 is SVGAGI. The V gene lost 1 base and the J gene lost 8 bases, with 5 bases spanning the gap. This clone showed up just once. Only in-frame clones appear in the TCRdb table, and some are missing; sequencing was by immunoSEQ multiplex PCR. The top ten clones hold around 3% of a sample with approximately 220,000 clones, approximately 86% of them seen once. Input material: peripheral blood. The source is a man in his fifties or sixties with acute or convalescent COVID-19. The chain has TRBV6-5 and TRBJ1-1, with D hard to call. The DNA of the CDR3 is TGTGCCAGCAGTTACTACGAGGAAGCTTTCTTT. This encodes CASSYYEEAFF.